The 27 T cell receptor beta chains below were found in one sample sequenced in a study of T-cell reconstitution after alpha-beta-depleted transplantation in children. Unique molecular identifiers were incorporated during preparation of the TCRbeta library. Each CDR3 protein gets one entry after TCRdb re-called the PCR reads with MiXCR. The sample has 350,000 to 500,000 distinct CDR3 sequences, 43% seen once. This sample comprised PBMCs, obtained before TCRalphabeta/CD19-depleted stem cell transplant. The receptors shown here come from a girl aged 2-15 years with aplastic anemia, due to receive a stem cell transplant.

The chain has TRBV6-6 and TRBJ2-3; unclear D gene. The V gene lost 8 bases and the J gene lost 8 bases, with 14 bases spanning the gap. CDR3 length equals 12 residues. Germline V CDR1 and CDR2: MNHNY, SVGAGI (reference sequence). This CDR3 is CASCSLRATQYF. CDR3 DNA sequence: TGTGCCAGCTGTTCCCTCCGGGCTACGCAGTATTTT.

This chain joins TRBV7-3 and TRBJ2-1, with 8 bases lining up with TRBD2. The CDR3 has 14 amino acids. Germline V gene sequence: CDR1 SGHTA, CDR2 FQGTGA. With 4 bases clipped from V and 7 bases from J, the junction kept 6 bases outside the gene matches. In DNA form, the CDR3 reads TGTGCCAGCAGCTCGGGACTAGATCTGAATGAGCAGTTCTTC. Its translation is CASSSGLDLNEQFF.

The J gene is TRBJ2-1, the V gene TRBV20-1, with 12 bases lining up with TRBD2. The CDR3 is 15 amino acids. The germline CDR1 and CDR2 sequences are DFQATT and SNEGSKA (reference sequence). Losses at the gene ends were 5 bases for V and 7 bases for J; bases not matched to a gene: 9. Here the CDR3 reads CSARQTSGSWNEQFF. CDR3 in DNA: TGCAGTGCTCGCCAGACTAGCGGGAGTTGGAATGAGCAGTTCTTC.

The chain couples TRBV29-1 to TRBJ2-7, with D possibly matching TRBD2 (5 bases). The CDR3 sequence is 14 residues long. V was clipped by 1 base and J by 2 bases, with 12 bases between them. Per germline, CDR1 SQVTM and CDR2 ANQGSEA. CDR3 amino acids: CSVEVVGIPYEQYF. The CDR3 bases are TGCAGCGTTGAAGTGGTCGGGATCCCCTACGAGCAGTACTTC.

This clonotype occurred many times. The V and J genes are TRBV7-2 and TRBJ1-2, with TRBD1 matching over 10 bases. The V gene end was trimmed by 5 bases and the J gene end by 8 bases; junction bases not matched to a gene: 8. Germline V gene lookup returns CDR1 SGHTA and CDR2 FQGNSA. This CDR3 is built from 14 residues. CDR3 region: CASSARQGAQGYTF. CDR3 nucleotides: TGTGCCAGCAGCGCACGACAGGGGGCGCAAGGCTACACCTTC.

The chain uses TRBV20-1 and TRBJ2-1; D is uncertain. The CDR3 covers 15 residues. Germline CDR1 and CDR2: DFQATT and SNEGSKA (reference sequence). Deletions cut 1 base from V and 1 base from J, with 11 bases between. CDR3 nucleotide sequence: TGCAGTGCTAGAGTGCCGGGTTATTCCTACAATGAGCAGTTCTTC. Its protein product is CSARVPGYSYNEQFF.

This clonotype came up many times. J is TRBJ2-7 and V is TRBV27; D remains ambiguous. Germline V CDR1 and CDR2: MNHEY, SMNVEV (reference sequence). V lost 5 bases to trimming and J lost 3 bases, with 11 bases between them. The CDR3 covers 13 residues. CDR3 nucleotides: TGTGCCAGCAGTCCAGTCTCAGTCTACGAGCAGTACTTC. This encodes CASSPVSVYEQYF.

This clonotype was picked up a small number of times. The genes are TRBV15 and TRBJ1-2; 7 bases fit TRBD1. CDR3 length equals 15 residues. Trimming at V came to 3 bases and at J to 3 bases, leaving 7 bases not matched to a gene. Germline-derived CDR1 and CDR2 are LNHNV and YYDKDF (reference sequence). The CDR3 DNA reads as TGTGCCACCAGCAGCAACGACAGGGCGGACTATGGCTACACCTTC. Protein sequence: CATSSNDRADYGYTF.

This clonotype was detected ten times or more. V is TRBV2 and J is TRBJ2-7; TRBD1 is a possible D gene (6 bases). From germline, CDR1 is SNHLY and CDR2 FYNNEI. V was clipped by 8 bases and J by 0 bases, with 11 bases between them. The CDR3 spans 13 residues. The CDR3 sequence: CASLHRDSYEQYF. CDR3 nucleotides: TGTGCCAGCCTTCACAGGGACTCCTACGAGCAGTACTTC.

This chain uses TRBV29-1 with TRBJ2-3; D is ambiguous. The CDR3 runs to 14 residues. Germline CDR1 is SQVTM and CDR2 is ANQGSEA. V lost 0 bases and J 2 bases, leaving 9 bases between the germline ends. The CDR3 DNA reads TGCAGCGTTGAAGAAAGTCAGTCCACAGATACGCAGTATTTT. Translation: CSVEESQSTDTQYF.

V and J are TRBV7-9 and TRBJ2-7, with 10 positions matching TRBD1. The J segment lost 2 bases and the V segment lost 11 bases, leaving 6 bases of the junction unmatched. This CDR3 has 13 residues. CDR1 and CDR2 (germline): SEHNR, FQNEAQ (reference sequence). CDR3 sequence: CAGQGTGAYEQYF. The CDR3 nucleotides are TGTGCCGGTCAAGGGACAGGGGCCTACGAGCAGTACTTC.

This clonotype was detected once. V usage is TRBV5-5 and J usage is TRBJ2-7; D remains ambiguous. The CDR3 length is 13 residues. Per the germline V gene, CDR1 is SGHKS and CDR2 is YYEKEE (reference sequence). The ends were cut back, 5 bases at V and 5 bases at J, with 14 bases in the middle. CDR3 sequence: CASRIGIRDEQYF. CDR3 nucleotide sequence: TGTGCCAGCAGAATTGGGATTCGCGACGAGCAGTACTTC.

This clonotype appeared many times. This chain uses TRBV5-1 with TRBJ2-1; 9 nucleotides match TRBD2. The V gene's germline CDR1 is SGHRS and CDR2 YFSETQ. The CDR3 has 14 residues. The V gene end was trimmed by 6 bases and the J gene end by 4 bases; junction bases not matched to a gene: 5. CDR3 loop: CASKTSGAYNEQFF. CDR3 in DNA: TGCGCCAGCAAGACTAGCGGAGCATACAATGAGCAGTTCTTC.

V usage is TRBV12-3 or TRBV12-4 and J usage is TRBJ2-7; either TRBD1 or TRBD2 may fit D (5 bases each). Trimming shortened V by 6 bases and J by 2 bases, and 14 bases separated the two germline ends. This CDR3 spans 14 amino acids. DNA for the CDR3: TGTGCCAGCAGCTCCGGGACGGACCCCTACGAGCAGTACTTC. Protein sequence: CASSSGTDPYEQYF.

The J gene is TRBJ2-2, the V gene TRBV20-1; D gene ambiguous. This CDR3 comprises 13 residues. Germline loops: CDR1 DFQATT, CDR2 SNEGSKA (reference sequence). Trimming removed 5 bases from V and 3 bases from J, with 10 bases in between. CDR3 region: CSALLRDTGELFF. CDR3 DNA: TGCAGTGCTTTACTAAGGGACACCGGGGAGCTGTTTTTT.

This clonotype was seen a handful of times. The V gene is TRBV20-1, the J gene TRBJ2-7; TRBD2 aligns across 10 bases. The length of the CDR3 is 14 residues. Germline V gene lookup returns CDR1 DFQATT and CDR2 SNEGSKA (reference sequence). With V trimmed by 4 bases and J by 0 bases, 3 bases remained unmatched. This CDR3 is CSAMGLAFSYEQYF. DNA for the CDR3: TGCAGTGCTATGGGACTAGCGTTCTCCTACGAGCAGTACTTC.

V and J are TRBV7-9 and TRBJ2-1; D perhaps matches TRBD2 (5 bases). Trimming removed 4 bases from V and 10 bases from J, with 14 bases in between. The CDR3 loop spans 13 amino acids. Germline assignment: CDR1 SEHNR and CDR2 FQNEAQ (reference sequence). This CDR3 reads CASSSYPGGEQFF. The CDR3 DNA reads TGTGCCAGCAGCTCGTACCCGGGCGGGGAGCAGTTCTTC.

In this sample, this clonotype turned up many times. The chain is built from TRBV12-3 or TRBV12-4 and TRBJ1-4; TRBD1 is a possible D gene (5 bases). V lost 5 bases, J lost 8 bases, and 24 bases lay in between. The CDR3 has 17 amino acids. The CDR3 here is CASSLLGGAGGREKLFF. In nucleotides, the CDR3 is TGTGCCAGCAGTCTGCTCGGAGGTGCTGGGGGACGAGAAAAACTGTTTTTT.

The chain uses TRBV6-1 and TRBJ1-6; D might be TRBD1 (6 bases). Germline V CDR1 and CDR2: MNHNS, SASEGT. V was shortened by 6 bases and J by 7 bases, with 13 bases between the two germline ends. CDR3 length equals 14 residues. The CDR3 nucleotides read TGTGCCAGCAGCACGGGGGGGGCGAATTCACCCCTCCACTTT. It specifies CASSTGGANSPLHF.

This clonotype showed up just a few times. V gene TRBV7-9 combines with J gene TRBJ1-5; D is possibly TRBD1 (5 bases). V was trimmed by 5 bases and J by 12 bases, leaving 20 bases between them. The CDR3 loop spans 14 amino acids. The germline CDR1 and CDR2 sequences are SEHNR and FQNEAQ (reference sequence). As DNA, the CDR3 is TGTGCCAGCAGCCCCGACGGGGGGAGCATGCTCCAGCATTTT. This codes for CASSPDGGSMLQHF. Together with reference TRBV7-9 and TRBJ1-5, the CDR3 gives the full variable domain: DTGVSQNPRHKITKRGQNVTFRCDPISEHNRLYWYRQTLGQGPEFLTYFQNEAQLEKSRLLSDRFSAERPKGSFSTLEIQRTEQGDSAMYLCASSPDGGSMLQHFGDGTRLSIL.

This clonotype was observed many times. This chain uses TRBV12-3 or TRBV12-4 with TRBJ2-5; 8 bases match TRBD1. V lost 2 bases and J lost 5; bases outside the gene matches: 4. The CDR3 sequence is 14 residues long. CDR3 coding DNA: TGTGCCAGCAGTTTATTCAGGGGGCATGAGACCCAGTACTTC. It yields the protein CASSLFRGHETQYF.

Here the CDR3 DNA reads TGCAGTGCCCCGGCGGCGGGACTAGCGGGGGGGACCCAGTACTTC. Protein product: CSAPAAGLAGGTQYF. The V gene is TRBV20-1, the J gene TRBJ2-5; 15 bases align to TRBD2. The CDR3 consists of 15 residues. V was pared by 6 bases and J by 7 bases, with 9 bases of the junction left unmatched. CDR1 is DFQATT and CDR2 is SNEGSKA in the germline V gene (reference sequence).

This rearrangement joins TRBV9 to TRBJ2-2; no clear D gene. The CDR3 has 14 amino acids. The germline CDR1 and CDR2 sequences are SGDLS and YYNGEE. V dropped 1 base and J dropped 7 bases, with 11 bases sitting between them. CDR3 DNA sequence: TGTGCCAGCAGCGTACCGACAACTAACGGGGAGCTGTTTTTT. It translates to CASSVPTTNGELFF. The complete variable domain, with remaining parts taken from reference TRBV9 and TRBJ2-2, reads DSGVTQTPKHLITATGQRVTLRCSPRSGDLSVYWYQQSLDQGLQFLIQYYNGEERAKGNILERFSAQQFPDLHSELNLSSLELGDSALYFCASSVPTTNGELFFGEGSRLTVL.

This clonotype showed up just a few times. The J gene is TRBJ1-1, the V gene TRBV30; D not resolved. This CDR3 has 15 residues. V lost 1 base and J lost 1, with 13 bases in between. CDR1 and CDR2 from the germline V gene are GTSNPN and SVGIG (reference sequence). The CDR3 bases are TGTGCCTGGAGTGCGATAGGACCTGCGAACACTGAAGCTTTCTTT. It specifies CAWSAIGPANTEAFF. The full variable domain, its missing parts supplied by reference TRBV30 and TRBJ1-1, is SQTIHQWPATLVQPVGSPLSLECTVEGTSNPNLYWYRQAAGRGLQLLFYSVGIGQISSEVPQNLSASRPQDRQFILSSKKLLLSDSGFYLCAWSAIGPANTEAFFGQGTRLTVV.

This rearrangement joins TRBV6-6 to TRBJ2-1; TRBD2 agrees at 7 bases. CDR1 is MNHNY, CDR2 SVGAGI, per germline (reference sequence). The CDR3 has 13 amino acids. Trimming took 10 bases from V and 0 from J; bases not matched to a gene: 3. CDR3 bases: TGTGCCACCACTAGCGACTCCTACAATGAGCAGTTCTTC. This translates into CATTSDSYNEQFF.

This clonotype was observed at least ten times. The rearrangement uses TRBV5-1 and TRBJ2-5; D is unresolved. V lost 0 bases and J 0 bases, leaving 6 bases between the germline ends. CDR3 length equals 14 residues. Germline-derived CDR1 and CDR2 are SGHRS and YFSETQ. Here the CDR3 DNA reads TGCGCCAGCAGCTTGGTGGGAAACCAAGAGACCCAGTACTTC. It is translated as CASSLVGNQETQYF.

This clonotype was seen ten or more times. The chain is built from TRBV7-2 and TRBJ2-7, with D possibly being TRBD2 (6 bases). With 1 base removed from V and 12 bases from J, the gap between germline ends came to 16 bases. This CDR3 is built from 13 residues. Germline CDR1 and CDR2: SGHTA and FQGNSA. The CDR3 loop reads CASSLETAGQLYF. The CDR3 DNA is TGTGCCAGCAGCTTAGAAACAGCGGGTCAATTGTACTTC.